Below, one T cell receptor beta chain is given with its context. By share, this clone ranks as medium-sized (0.01 to 0.1%). The target of this receptor is not known. No much larger clone is present one base from it, and per-base qualities are unavailable. CDR1 and CDR2 are read off the germline V gene as SGDLS and YYNGEE. The CDR3 numbers 15 residues from cysteine through phenylalanine. CDR3 DNA is the only sequence kept; it has 45 bases, read in frame from the first base. Clipping removes 3 bases from V and 5 bases from J, with 7 as the unmatched junction base count. These data originate in a study of long-term antiretroviral therapy in people with HIV (dated by TCRdb to between 2021 and 2022). Background for the entire study: The earliest samples were collected about a decade before the 2015 WHO recommendation for immediate ART, when ART was typically delayed until CD4 counts fell. This retrospective serial study examined whether starting ART and sustained HIV suppression were associated with changes in the composition and diversity of the TRB repertoire in peripheral blood. From fewer than 35 adults with confirmed HIV infection, the cohort provided fewer than 200 cryopreserved PBMC samples, gathered serially across a mean of approximately six years (range 1-12). About a third of the roughly 30 participants with HIV were female. Test extractions of a monoclonal T-cell line alongside under 35 polyclonal samples showed no cross-contamination during QIAcube processing.

Sequencing of the TRB variable region was done with the immunoSEQ hsTCRB v3.0 assay at survey level resolution. The targeted TRB sequencing depth was about 40,000-55,000 T-cell genomes per sample. TRB libraries were pooled and sequenced on an Illumina MiSeq using a v3 150-cycle kit. From the authors' description of their analysis: Analysis of repertoires was carried out in R inside a reproducible Nextflow workflow spanning QC, data transformation and analysis. LymphoSeq2, an R package for AIRR-Seq data exploration, was used to implement custom analyses. Several samples that produced fewer than 5000 total TRB sequences were removed, so approximately 170 HIV repertoires were analyzed. Among the 180 to 200 retained HIV repertoires, more than 55 were collected before ART initiation and some 130 after ART initiation. Each repertoire was downsampled to 5000 TRB nucleotide sequences, and summary statistics were averaged across 100 downsampling iterations. The analysis kept only TRB sequences whose CDR3 regions were at least seven amino acids long. Diversity was assessed using a clonality score derived from Shannon entropy and using the Gini coefficient. In the repertoire networks, any two of the top 5000 CDR3 amino acid sequences were linked whenever the two sequences differed by an edit distance of one. For TRB CDR3 amino acid sequences, GLIPH2 was used to predict antigen specificity groups and MHC restriction. CDR3 amino acid sequences were matched against VDJdb and McPAS-TCR to flag known CMV, EBV, HIV or tissue antigen associations. Pre-ART, post-ART and control groups were compared with Wilcoxon signed-rank tests and Holm-Bonferroni correction. As stored in TCRdb, this immuneACCESS dataset retains in-frame rearrangements with V and J assigned. A fraction of the clones does not appear; measured against another copy, unresolved V genes explain less than half of the discrepancy, and the remainder lacks a known reason. The V and J calls and clone size come from that table; D and trimming were worked out from the DNA. This sample comprises around 9,200 clones, over 65% of them detected only once. The ten top clones hold 20% to 25% of the sample.

Broad study findings and their caveats: The samples span the years 2004 to 2017, and the ART regimens used may be less effective than current regimens. Narrower CDR3 length ranges were observed in HIV repertoires than in controls, and an antigen-experienced repertoire with only a slight naive shift after ART was suggested by the network structure. Expanded TRB clones identified before ART initiation dominated the repertoire across all time points, though the dominance fluctuated and decreased in many PLHIV after ART. Limited PBMC availability meant only the TCR beta chain was sequenced, without alpha chain pairing. Because cell numbers in pre-ART samples were limited, unsorted PBMC were profiled instead of sorted CD4+ and CD8+ T cells. A significant increase in TRB diversity was found to be associated with ART initiation, although TRB diversity was observed to remain significantly below that of transplant donor controls even after long-term ART. Inferences about post-ART repertoire changes are limited because no data were available on ART adherence, viral resistance or therapy changes.

Inclusion was restricted to participants for whom at least one PBMC sample before ART initiation and at least two post-ART samples were available. All participants with HIV were treated in the United States of America. Cryopreserved samples of roughly 0.95-10 million PBMC were thawed and washed before DNA extraction. At the time of the earliest PBMC sample, participants with HIV were aged between roughly 23 and 60 years. PBMC samples from each participant spanned 1-4 timepoints before ART initiation and 2-8 timepoints after ART initiation, with a median of 7 samples. Serial HIV viral load, CD4+ T-cell count, ART history and demographic data were obtained for every participant. Genomic DNA was extracted from unsorted PBMC with a Qiagen kit on a QIAcube, processed in batches of 12 samples.

The V gene is TRBV9 and the J gene is TRBJ2-2; TRBD1 fits 7 bases in the junction. The sample here was unsorted PBMCs, taken 0.6 years before starting antiretroviral therapy. The receptor was derived from a man aged 40-49 years with HIV. The CDR3 reads CASSAGAGGTGELFF. The nucleotide sequence reads as follows: TGTGCCAGCAGCGCCGGGGCAGGGGGTACCGGGGAGCTGTTTTTT.